A single sample is the source of the 7 T cell receptor beta chains below, sequenced in a study of T-cell memory formation after mild COVID-19. TCRdb passed the 5' RACE reads through MiXCR, listing each CDR3 protein once. The sample holds about 110,000 distinct CDR3 sequences, about 17% seen once. Sequenced: PBMCs or a T cell subset sorted from them (not recorded which). The origin of the receptors is an adult woman who had mild COVID-19 (a few samples of this study predate the infection). Cell type and time point are not known.

The J gene is TRBJ1-5, the V gene TRBV12-3 or TRBV12-4; 10 bases fit TRBD1. With V trimmed by 7 bases and J by 6 bases, 9 bases remained unmatched. There are 15 residues in the CDR3. The CDR3 region is CASTDLTGGSQPQHF. The CDR3 DNA is TGTGCCAGCACCGACTTGACAGGGGGCAGTCAGCCCCAGCATTTT.

This clonotype was picked up a small number of times. The chain uses TRBV12-3 or TRBV12-4 and TRBJ2-7; D is possibly TRBD1 or TRBD2 (5 bases each). This CDR3 is 13 amino acids long. Trimming removed 7 bases from V and 9 bases from J, with 19 bases in between. Here the CDR3 DNA reads TGTGCCAGCACCACAGCAGTGGGACCCTGGCAGTACTTC. It yields the protein CASTTAVGPWQYF.

The table lists this clonotype with a few counts. The chain is built from TRBV20-1 and TRBJ1-2; no firm D call. With 0 bases removed from V and 4 bases from J, the gap between germline ends came to 9 bases. Germline V CDR1 and CDR2: DFQATT, SNEGSKA (reference sequence). This CDR3 is 13 amino acids long. Here the CDR3 DNA reads TGCAGTGCTAGAGATCACGGCGCCTATGGCTACACCTTC. Amino acids: CSARDHGAYGYTF.

The chain couples TRBV4-1 to TRBJ1-6; 9 bases line up with TRBD1. Germline assignment: CDR1 MGHRA and CDR2 YSYEKL. The trim removed 1 base at V and 6 bases at J, leaving 1 base unmatched. The CDR3 extends over 15 amino acids. The CDR3 DNA follows: TGCGCCAGCAGCCAAGGGACAGGGGTTAATTCACCCCTCCACTTT. Amino acids: CASSQGTGVNSPLHF.

This clonotype was observed a handful of times. The chain uses TRBV4-1 and TRBJ2-5; 9 bases line up with TRBD2. The germline V gene encodes CDR1 MGHRA and CDR2 YSYEKL. V was pared by 1 base and J by 5 bases, with 14 bases of the junction left unmatched. The CDR3 contains 18 residues. CDR3 bases: TGCGCCAGCAGCCAAGGGTGGGTGCTAGCGGGAACCCAGGAGACCCAGTACTTC. Amino acids: CASSQGWVLAGTQETQYF.

This clonotype was observed a handful of times. The chain has TRBV7-9 and TRBJ2-1; the match to TRBD2 covers 9 bases. Trimming removed 4 bases from V and 9 bases from J; junction bases left unmatched: 7. Germline values: CDR1 SEHNR, CDR2 FQNEAQ (reference sequence). This CDR3 region has 14 residues. The DNA for the CDR3 is TGTGCCAGCAGCTCAGCGGGAGGTTTAAGTGAGCAGTTCTTC. As protein: CASSSAGGLSEQFF. The entire variable domain, with the rest obtained from reference TRBV7-9 and TRBJ2-1, is as follows: DTGVSQNPRHKITKRGQNVTFRCDPISEHNRLYWYRQTLGQGPEFLTYFQNEAQLEKSRLLSDRFSAERPKGSFSTLEIQRTEQGDSAMYLCASSSAGGLSEQFFGPGTRLTVL.

In this sample, this clonotype turned up a few times. For the CDR3, the DNA is TGTGCCAGCACTAAGCGGGGCCACACAGATACGCAGTATTTT. It yields the protein CASTKRGHTDTQYF. The chain employs TRBV7-6 and TRBJ2-3; 7 bases match TRBD2. V trimming: 7 bases; J trimming: 2 bases; junction bases outside the gene matches: 6. This CDR3 comprises 14 residues. Germline V gene sequence: CDR1 SGHVS, CDR2 FNYEAQ.